The 27 T cell receptor beta chains reported below all come from one sample, sequenced in a study of shared clonotypes between healthy human individuals. Naive CD8 cells were CD45RO-negative, positively selected for CCR7, excluding terminally differentiated effector memory CD45RA+ cells. Libraries were prepared by immunoSEQ multiplex PCR; TCRdb keeps only in-frame clonotypes and omits some of them. The top ten clones hold less than 0.25% of a sample with about 800,000 clones, 96% of them seen once. Sequencing input: naive CD8+ T cells sorted from blood. These receptors all stem from a man younger than 40 in good health.

The chain uses TRBV7-6 and TRBJ2-1; 15 nucleotides match TRBD2. The CDR3 sequence is 17 residues long. Germline V gene lookup returns CDR1 SGHVS and CDR2 FNYEAQ. After removal of 5 bases from V and 8 bases from J, the junction contained 10 bases not matched to a gene. The CDR3 region is CASSPNGLAGGGYEQFF. The CDR3 DNA reads TGTGCCAGCAGCCCGAACGGACTAGCGGGAGGGGGATATGAGCAGTTCTTC.

In DNA, the CDR3 is TGTGCCAGCAGTTCACGCCGTGGAGGCCCGGTCTACGAGCAGTACTTC. Translation gives CASSSRRGGPVYEQYF. The genes are TRBV6-5 and TRBJ2-7; a possible D gene is TRBD2 (5 bases). Germline V gene data show CDR1 as MNHEY and CDR2 as SVGAGI. V was cut by 4 bases and J by 3 bases, with 19 bases left in between. CDR3 length: 16 amino acids.

V gene TRBV5-1 combines with J gene TRBJ1-2; TRBD1 matches at 7 bases. Unmatched junction bases numbered 9, after V lost 4 bases and J lost 6 bases. This CDR3 region has 14 residues. Germline values: CDR1 SGHRS, CDR2 YFSETQ. CDR3 DNA sequence: TGCGCCAGCAGCCTTCGGACAGGAGAGAATGGCTACACCTTC. Translating it yields CASSLRTGENGYTF.

The chain employs TRBV2 and TRBJ1-5; 11 bases match TRBD1. Trimming cost V 3 bases and J 4 bases; bases outside gene matches: 11. The CDR3 loop spans 18 amino acids. Germline loops: CDR1 SNHLY, CDR2 FYNNEI. The CDR3 is CASSDSLVGTGGNQPQHF. The CDR3 DNA reads as TGTGCCAGCAGTGACTCTCTCGTAGGGACAGGGGGGAATCAGCCCCAGCATTTT.

V and J are TRBV29-1 and TRBJ2-5, with TRBD2 identical over 7 bases. Germline CDR1 and CDR2: SQVTM and ANQGSEA. This CDR3 has 17 amino acids. V shed 1 base, J shed 3 bases, and the junction held 14 bases outside the gene matches. The CDR3 reads CSVEAFAVRESEETQYF. DNA for the CDR3: TGCAGCGTTGAAGCCTTCGCGGTGCGGGAGTCGGAAGAGACCCAGTACTTC.

This chain uses TRBV7-2 with TRBJ2-7; 7 bases map to TRBD1. The CDR3 is 16 residues long. The J segment lost 3 bases and the V segment lost 5 bases, leaving 13 bases of the junction unmatched. Per the germline V gene, CDR1 is SGHTA and CDR2 is FQGNSA. The CDR3 DNA reads TGTGCCAGCAGCACTACAACAGGGGCCCCCTTCTACGAGCAGTACTTC. Its translation is CASSTTTGAPFYEQYF.

The V call is TRBV14, the J call TRBJ2-3; TRBD2 is a possible D gene (6 bases). Germline V gene sequence: CDR1 SGHDN, CDR2 FVKESK. The CDR3 contains 15 residues. Trimming shortened V by 1 base and J by 9 bases, and 17 bases separated the two germline ends. The CDR3 is CASSQAPAGVRTQYF. CDR3 in DNA: TGTGCCAGCAGCCAAGCCCCAGCGGGTGTTCGAACGCAGTATTTT.

This sequence joins TRBV14 and TRBJ1-2; no reliable D call. V gave up 4 bases and J gave up 0 bases, with 6 bases separating them. CDR3 length: 13 residues. CDR1 is SGHDN, CDR2 FVKESK, per germline. The CDR3 sequence is CASSPRANYGYTF. Written as DNA, the CDR3 is TGTGCCAGCAGCCCTAGAGCTAACTATGGCTACACCTTC.

The chain is built from TRBV6-5 and TRBJ2-5; no definite D call. CDR1 is MNHEY, CDR2 SVGAGI, per germline. This CDR3 region has 11 residues. Trimming took 2 bases from V and 7 from J, leaving 5 bases between them. The CDR3 protein is CASSYDGTQYF. The CDR3 bases are TGTGCCAGCAGTTACGACGGGACCCAGTACTTC.

The V gene is TRBV7-9, the J gene TRBJ1-1; no clear D. The CDR3 loop spans 12 amino acids. CDR1 and CDR2 from the germline V gene are SEHNR and FQNEAQ (reference sequence). V was pared by 7 bases and J by 2 bases, with 8 bases between. The CDR3 loop reads CASTEDNTEAFF. As DNA, the CDR3 is TGTGCCAGCACCGAGGACAACACTGAAGCTTTCTTT.

The chain recombines TRBV19 with TRBJ2-1, with 12 bases identical to TRBD2. The V gene's germline CDR1 is LNHDA and CDR2 SQIVND (reference sequence). CDR3 size: 15 residues. V shed 8 bases and J 4 bases; nucleotides not matched to a gene: 6. Here the CDR3 DNA reads TGTGCCAGTGGATGGGGACTAGCGGGTTACAATGAGCAGTTCTTC. It specifies CASGWGLAGYNEQFF.

The V and J genes are TRBV9 and TRBJ2-1; 7 bases fit TRBD2. This CDR3 spans 13 amino acids. Per germline, CDR1 SGDLS and CDR2 YYNGEE. V shed 4 bases, J shed 7 bases, and the junction held 5 bases outside the gene matches. Here the CDR3 DNA reads TGTGCCAGCAGCTCGGGAGGTTCGAATGAGCAGTTCTTC. Its translation: CASSSGGSNEQFF.

The chain is built from TRBV29-1 and TRBJ2-7; no clear D. The CDR3 length is 14 residues. Trimming removed 6 bases from V and 3 bases from J, with 18 bases in between. CDR1 and CDR2 from the germline V gene are SQVTM and ANQGSEA. The CDR3 is CSVKSGDSFYEQYF. The CDR3 DNA follows: TGCAGCGTGAAATCAGGTGATTCTTTCTACGAGCAGTACTTC.

This sequence joins TRBV13 and TRBJ2-1, with D perhaps TRBD2 (5 bases). This CDR3 is 16 amino acids long. Per germline, CDR1 PRHDT and CDR2 FYEKMQ (reference sequence). Trimming took off 5 bases at V and 1 base at J, with 15 bases between the two ends. The CDR3 sequence: CASSPADGVSYNEQFF. In DNA, the CDR3 is TGTGCCAGCAGCCCCGCTGACGGGGTATCCTACAATGAGCAGTTCTTC.

The chain has TRBV10-3 and TRBJ2-1, with 8 bases that match TRBD2. The CDR3 loop spans 16 amino acids. V trimming: 8 bases; J trimming: 3 bases; junction bases outside the gene matches: 12. Germline values: CDR1 ENHRY, CDR2 SYGVKD. As DNA, the CDR3 is TGTGCCATCGGTCCTCTACTAGCGGAGAACTACAATGAGCAGTTCTTC. It is translated as CAIGPLLAENYNEQFF.

The V gene is TRBV4-3, the J gene TRBJ2-5; 7 bases align to TRBD1. Germline values: CDR1 LGHNA, CDR2 YSLEER. Trimming at V came to 1 base and at J to 2 bases, leaving 7 bases not matched to a gene. The CDR3 length is 16 residues. The CDR3 reads CASSQAQGPVQETQYF. The CDR3 region has the DNA TGCGCCAGCAGCCAAGCACAGGGGCCCGTTCAAGAGACCCAGTACTTC.

J is TRBJ2-3 and V is TRBV7-8; 12 bases match TRBD2. Germline trimming cut 4 bases from V and 6 bases from J; bases unmatched to any gene: 14. The CDR3 spans 18 residues. CDR1 and CDR2 from the germline V gene are SGHVS and FQNEAQ. CDR3 sequence reads: CASSSDRTSGKSTDTQYF. Here the CDR3 DNA reads TGTGCCAGCAGCTCTGATCGGACTAGCGGGAAAAGTACGGATACGCAGTATTTT.

The J gene is TRBJ2-2, the V gene TRBV15; a possible D gene is TRBD2 (5 bases). The V gene's germline CDR1 is LNHNV and CDR2 YYDKDF (reference sequence). V lost 0 bases and J 5 bases, leaving 13 bases between the germline ends. This CDR3 spans 16 amino acids. The CDR3 protein is CATSRDPGITTGELFF. CDR3 in DNA: TGTGCCACCAGCAGAGATCCGGGAATAACTACCGGGGAGCTGTTTTTT. Full variable domain (rest looked up from reference TRBV15 and TRBJ2-2): DAMVIQNPRYQVTQFGKPVTLSCSQTLNHNVMYWYQQKSSQAPKLLFHYYDKDFNNEADTPDNFQSRRPNTSFCFLDIRSPGLGDTAMYLCATSRDPGITTGELFFGEGSRLTVL.

This clone occurred once. This rearrangement joins TRBV9 to TRBJ2-7; D is unresolved. CDR3 length: 13 amino acids. CDR1 SGDLS and CDR2 YYNGEE come from the germline V gene. The germline V and J ends were trimmed by 4 bases and 3 bases, with 11 bases remaining between them. The CDR3 DNA sequence: TGTGCCAGCAGCTCAACTGGGGACTACGAGCAGTACTTC. This translates into CASSSTGDYEQYF. The full variable domain, its missing parts supplied by reference TRBV9 and TRBJ2-7, is DSGVTQTPKHLITATGQRVTLRCSPRSGDLSVYWYQQSLDQGLQFLIQYYNGEERAKGNILERFSAQQFPDLHSELNLSSLELGDSALYFCASSSTGDYEQYFGPGTRLTVT.

This chain links TRBV16 with TRBJ2-7, with 7 bases fitting TRBD1. The CDR3 is made up of 17 amino acids. The germline gives CDR1 KGHSY, CDR2 FQNENV. With V trimmed by 5 bases and J by 4 bases, 17 bases remained unmatched. In DNA form, the CDR3 reads TGTGCCAGCAGCTTATCAGGGGGACGCACCCTAAATTACGAGCAGTACTTC. It specifies CASSLSGGRTLNYEQYF.

The V gene is TRBV6-1, the J gene TRBJ2-5, with D tentatively TRBD1 (6 bases). Trimming stripped 4 bases from V and 5 bases from J, with 14 bases between. The CDR3 runs 14 residues. Germline V gives CDR1 MNHNS, CDR2 SASEGT. The CDR3: CASSAYRVRETQYF. The CDR3 DNA reads TGTGCCAGCAGTGCTTACAGGGTACGGGAGACCCAGTACTTC.

The J gene is TRBJ2-5, the V gene TRBV5-5, with TRBD2 identical over 13 bases. The trim removed 3 bases at V and 4 bases at J, leaving 9 bases unmatched. CDR1 and CDR2 (germline): SGHKS, YYEKEE (reference sequence). The CDR3 has 17 amino acids. The CDR3 DNA sequence: TGTGCCAGCAGCTCTGGACTAGCGGGAGCGGGTCGAGAGACCCAGTACTTC. Amino acid sequence: CASSSGLAGAGRETQYF.

The chain links TRBV5-6 to TRBJ1-2, with 8 nucleotides matching TRBD1. The V gene's germline CDR1 is SGHDT and CDR2 YYEEEE. The CDR3 has 15 amino acids. The ends lost 3 bases at V and 3 bases at J; junction bases unmatched: 7. CDR3 amino acids: CASSSRDRLDYGYTF. The CDR3 nucleotides are TGTGCCAGCAGCTCCCGGGACAGGCTAGACTATGGCTACACCTTC. Filled out from reference TRBV5-6 and TRBJ1-2, the complete variable domain reads DAGVTQSPTHLIKTRGQQVTLRCSPKSGHDTVSWYQQALGQGPQFIFQYYEEEERQRGNFPDRFSGHQFPNYSSELNVNALLLGDSALYLCASSSRDRLDYGYTFGSGTRLTVV.

The chain couples TRBV9 to TRBJ2-7, with D unclear. Germline V gene sequence: CDR1 SGDLS, CDR2 YYNGEE. Trimming took off 7 bases at V and 7 bases at J, with 6 bases between the two ends. The length of the CDR3 is 9 residues. The CDR3 reads CASGREQYF. CDR3 in DNA: TGTGCCAGCGGCCGAGAGCAGTACTTC.

The gene calls are TRBV5-1 and TRBJ1-1; 9 nucleotides line up with TRBD1. With V trimmed by 0 bases and J by 3 bases, 6 bases remained unmatched. The germline V gene has CDR1 SGHRS and CDR2 YFSETQ. This CDR3 has 16 amino acids. The CDR3 DNA reads TGCGCCAGCAGCTTGGGGGACAGGGAATCGGACACTGAAGCTTTCTTT. This translates into CASSLGDRESDTEAFF. Full variable domain (missing parts from reference TRBV5-1 and TRBJ1-1): KAGVTQTPRYLIKTRGQQVTLSCSPISGHRSVSWYQQTPGQGLQFLFEYFSETQRNKGNFPGRFSGRQFSNSRSEMNVSTLELGDSALYLCASSLGDRESDTEAFFGQGTRLTVV.

This clone came up once. The V gene is TRBV9, the J gene TRBJ2-1; 7 bases line up with TRBD1. Germline lookup yields CDR1 SGDLS and CDR2 YYNGEE. Unmatched junction bases numbered 7, after V lost 4 bases and J lost 6 bases. This CDR3 has 14 residues. CDR3 coding DNA: TGTGCCAGCAGCATATCACAGGGGAGCAATGAGCAGTTCTTC. Amino acids: CASSISQGSNEQFF.

This clone was seen only once. This chain uses TRBV7-9 with TRBJ2-1; 11 positions match TRBD2. Germline V CDR1 and CDR2: SEHNR, FQNEAQ (reference sequence). V was pared by 5 bases and J by 8 bases, with 14 bases of the junction left unmatched. This CDR3 comprises 17 residues. DNA of the CDR3: TGTGCCAGCAGCCCCGCCTGGCTAGCGGGAGGTGGAGATGAGCAGTTCTTC. Translation: CASSPAWLAGGGDEQFF.